This T cell receptor beta chain was identified in a study of technical replicates of blood from a few donors. The germline V and J ends were trimmed by 3 bases and 4 bases, with 15 bases remaining between them. Germline V gives CDR1 LNHDA, CDR2 SQIVND (reference sequence). This CDR3 is built from 15 residues. Libraries were prepared by immunoSEQ multiplex PCR; TCRdb keeps only in-frame clonotypes and omits some of them. The table records about 56,000 clones, about 95% of them present only once. This clone was seen once. Sequencing was done on a sample of PBMCs. V usage is TRBV19 and J usage is TRBJ1-2; no firm D call. The receptor was isolated from a human donor in good health. Some clones in this sample may be carry-over from other donors' samples. The CDR3 DNA reads TGTGCCAGTAGTATTACGATTGAACAGATCTATGGCTACACCTTC. Translating gives CASSITIEQIYGYTF.